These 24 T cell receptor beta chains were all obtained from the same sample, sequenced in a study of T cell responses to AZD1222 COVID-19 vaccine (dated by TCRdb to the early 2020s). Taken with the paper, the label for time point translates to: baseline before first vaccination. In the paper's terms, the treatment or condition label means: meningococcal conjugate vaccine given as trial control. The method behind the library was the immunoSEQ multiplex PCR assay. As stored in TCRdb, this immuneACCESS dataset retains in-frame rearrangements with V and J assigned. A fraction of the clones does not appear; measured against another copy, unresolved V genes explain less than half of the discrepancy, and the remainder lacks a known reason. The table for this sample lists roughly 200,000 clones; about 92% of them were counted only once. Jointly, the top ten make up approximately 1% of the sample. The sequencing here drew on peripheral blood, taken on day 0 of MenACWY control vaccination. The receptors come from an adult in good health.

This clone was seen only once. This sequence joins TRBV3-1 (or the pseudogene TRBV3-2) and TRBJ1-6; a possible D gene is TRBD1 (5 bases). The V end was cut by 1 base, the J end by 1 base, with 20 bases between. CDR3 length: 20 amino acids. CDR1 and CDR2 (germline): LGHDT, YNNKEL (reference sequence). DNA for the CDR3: TGTGCCAGCAGCCAAGTCCGTTGGCAGGGAGGAGGATCCTATAATTCACCCCTCCACTTT. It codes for CASSQVRWQGGGSYNSPLHF.

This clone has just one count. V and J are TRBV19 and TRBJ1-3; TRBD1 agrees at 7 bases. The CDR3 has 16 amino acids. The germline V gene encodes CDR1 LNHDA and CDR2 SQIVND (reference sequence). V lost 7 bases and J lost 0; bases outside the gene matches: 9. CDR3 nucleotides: TGTGCCAGTACGCGGGGACAGATAAACTCTGGAAACACCATATATTTT. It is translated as CASTRGQINSGNTIYF. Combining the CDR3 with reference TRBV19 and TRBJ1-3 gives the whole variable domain DGGITQSPKYLFRKEGQNVTLSCEQNLNHDAMYWYRQDPGQGLRLIYYSQIVNDFQKGDIAEGYSVSREKKESFPLTVTSAQKNPTAFYLCASTRGQINSGNTIYFGEGSWLTVV.

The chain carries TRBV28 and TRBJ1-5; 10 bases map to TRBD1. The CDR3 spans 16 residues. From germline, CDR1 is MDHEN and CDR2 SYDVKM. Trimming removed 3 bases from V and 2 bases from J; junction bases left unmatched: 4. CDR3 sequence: CASSFPGTGGNQPQHF. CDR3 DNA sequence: TGTGCCAGCAGTTTCCCCGGGACAGGGGGCAATCAGCCCCAGCATTTT.

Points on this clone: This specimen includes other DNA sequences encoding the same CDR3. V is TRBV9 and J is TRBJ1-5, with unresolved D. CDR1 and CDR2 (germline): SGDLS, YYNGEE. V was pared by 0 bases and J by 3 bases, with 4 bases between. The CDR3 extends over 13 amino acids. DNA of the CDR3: TGTGCCAGCAGCGTAGGTTCCAATCAGCCCCAGCATTTT. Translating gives CASSVGSNQPQHF.

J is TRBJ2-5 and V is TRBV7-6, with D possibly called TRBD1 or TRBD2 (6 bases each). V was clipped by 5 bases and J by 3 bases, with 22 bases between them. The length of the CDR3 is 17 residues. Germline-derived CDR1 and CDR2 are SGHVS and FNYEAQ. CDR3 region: CASSTPAGRGSEETQYF. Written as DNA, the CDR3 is TGTGCCAGCAGCACGCCAGCGGGCAGGGGAAGCGAAGAGACCCAGTACTTC.

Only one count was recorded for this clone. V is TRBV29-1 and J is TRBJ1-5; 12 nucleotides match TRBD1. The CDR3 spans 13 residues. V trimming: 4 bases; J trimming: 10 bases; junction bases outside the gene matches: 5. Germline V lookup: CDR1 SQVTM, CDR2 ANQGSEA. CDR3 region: CSVGGQGAGPQHF. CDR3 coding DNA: TGCAGCGTTGGGGGACAGGGGGCAGGACCCCAGCATTTT.

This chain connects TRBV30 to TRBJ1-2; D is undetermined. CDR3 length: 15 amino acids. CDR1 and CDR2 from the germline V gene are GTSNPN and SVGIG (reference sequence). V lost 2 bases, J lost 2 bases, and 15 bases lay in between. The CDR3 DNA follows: TGTGCCTGGAGTAACCCCGGACTGCAAAACTATGGCTACACCTTC. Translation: CAWSNPGLQNYGYTF.

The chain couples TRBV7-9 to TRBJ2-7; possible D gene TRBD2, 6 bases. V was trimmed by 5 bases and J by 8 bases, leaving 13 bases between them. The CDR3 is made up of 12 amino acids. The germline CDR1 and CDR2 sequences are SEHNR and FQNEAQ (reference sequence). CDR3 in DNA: TGTGCCAGCAGCCCTACCGGAGGGAAGCAGTACTTC. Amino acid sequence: CASSPTGGKQYF.

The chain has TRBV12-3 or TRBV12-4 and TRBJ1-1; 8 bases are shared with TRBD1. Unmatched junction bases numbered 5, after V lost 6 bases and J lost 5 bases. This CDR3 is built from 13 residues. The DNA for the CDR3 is TGTGCCAGCAGCGGACAGGGAAAAACTGAAGCTTTCTTT. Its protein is CASSGQGKTEAFF.

The chain's CDR3 is CASSFSTDTQYF. The CDR3 coding sequence is TGTGCCAGCAGCTTTAGCACAGATACGCAGTATTTT. The chain combines TRBV3-1 (or the pseudogene TRBV3-2) with TRBJ2-3; D remains ambiguous. The CDR3 sequence is 12 residues long. The germline gives CDR1 LGHDT, CDR2 YNNKEL (reference sequence). Trimming cost V 5 bases and J 0 bases, with 3 bases left between them.

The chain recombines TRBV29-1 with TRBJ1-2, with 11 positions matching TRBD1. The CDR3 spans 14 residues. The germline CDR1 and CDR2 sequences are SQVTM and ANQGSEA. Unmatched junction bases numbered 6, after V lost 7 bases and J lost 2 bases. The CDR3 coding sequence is TGCAGCGCCCCAAGGACAGGGGGCAACTATGGCTACACCTTC. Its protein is CSAPRTGGNYGYTF.

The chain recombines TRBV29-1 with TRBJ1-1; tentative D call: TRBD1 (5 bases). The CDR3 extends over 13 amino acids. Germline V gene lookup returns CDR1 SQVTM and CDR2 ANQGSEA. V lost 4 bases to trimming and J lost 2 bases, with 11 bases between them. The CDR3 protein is CSVVGTGNTEAFF. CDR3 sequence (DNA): TGCAGCGTTGTGGGAACAGGAAACACTGAAGCTTTCTTT. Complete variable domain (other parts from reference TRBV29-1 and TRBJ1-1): SAVISQKPSRDICQRGTSLTIQCQVDSQVTMMFWYRQQPGQSLTLIATANQGSEATYESGFVIDKFPISRPNLTFSTLTVSNMSPEDSSIYLCSVVGTGNTEAFFGQGTRLTVV.

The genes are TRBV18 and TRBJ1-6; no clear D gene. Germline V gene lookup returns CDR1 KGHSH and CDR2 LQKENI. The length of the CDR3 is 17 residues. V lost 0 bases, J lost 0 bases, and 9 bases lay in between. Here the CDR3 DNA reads TGTGCCAGCTCACCACCGAACGAGGGCTCCTATAATTCACCCCTCCACTTT. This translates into CASSPPNEGSYNSPLHF.

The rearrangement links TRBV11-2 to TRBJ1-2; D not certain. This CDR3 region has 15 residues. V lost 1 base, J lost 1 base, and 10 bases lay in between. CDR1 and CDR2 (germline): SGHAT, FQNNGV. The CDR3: CASSLGLGNNYGYTF. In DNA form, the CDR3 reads TGTGCCAGCAGCTTAGGATTAGGGAATAACTATGGCTACACCTTC. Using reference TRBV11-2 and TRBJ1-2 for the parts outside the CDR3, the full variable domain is EAGVAQSPRYKIIEKRQSVAFWCNPISGHATLYWYQQILGQGPKLLIQFQNNGVVDDSQLPKDRFSAERLKGVDSTLKIQPAKLEDSAVYLCASSLGLGNNYGYTFGSGTRLTVV.

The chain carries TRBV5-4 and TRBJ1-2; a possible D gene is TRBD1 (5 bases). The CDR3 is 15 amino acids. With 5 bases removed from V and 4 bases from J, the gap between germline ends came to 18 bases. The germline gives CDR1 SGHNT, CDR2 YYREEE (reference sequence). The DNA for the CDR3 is TGTGCCAGCAGGGCTGGGACCGTGAAGACCTATGGCTACACCTTC. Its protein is CASRAGTVKTYGYTF.

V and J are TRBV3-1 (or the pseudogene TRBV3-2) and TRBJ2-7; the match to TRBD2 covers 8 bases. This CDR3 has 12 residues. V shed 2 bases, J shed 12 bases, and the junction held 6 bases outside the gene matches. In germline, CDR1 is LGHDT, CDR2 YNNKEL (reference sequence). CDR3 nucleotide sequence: TGTGCCAGCAGCCAACGGACTAGCATTCTGTACTTC. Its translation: CASSQRTSILYF.

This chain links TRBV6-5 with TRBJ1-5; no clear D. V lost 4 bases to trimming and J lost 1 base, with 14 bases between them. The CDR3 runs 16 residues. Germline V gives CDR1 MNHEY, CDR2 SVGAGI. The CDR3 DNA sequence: TGTGCCAGCAGTTCGCGTTCTTGGGCAAGCAATCAGCCCCAGCATTTT. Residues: CASSSRSWASNQPQHF.

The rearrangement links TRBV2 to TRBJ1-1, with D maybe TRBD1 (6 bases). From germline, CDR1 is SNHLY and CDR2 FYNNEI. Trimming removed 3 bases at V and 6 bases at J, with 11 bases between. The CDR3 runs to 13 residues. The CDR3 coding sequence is TGTGCCAGCAGTGATAACCCAGGGGCTGAAGCTTTCTTT. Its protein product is CASSDNPGAEAFF.

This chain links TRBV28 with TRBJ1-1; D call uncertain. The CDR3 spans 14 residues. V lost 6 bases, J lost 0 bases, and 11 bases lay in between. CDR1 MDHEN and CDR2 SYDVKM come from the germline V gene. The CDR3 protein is CASRPGGVNTEAFF. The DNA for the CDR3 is TGTGCCAGCAGACCCGGTGGTGTGAACACTGAAGCTTTCTTT. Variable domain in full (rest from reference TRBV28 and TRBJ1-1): DVKVTQSSRYLVKRTGEKVFLECVQDMDHENMFWYRQDPGLGLRLIYFSYDVKMKEKGDIPEGYSVSREKKERFSLILESASTNQTSMYLCASRPGGVNTEAFFGQGTRLTVV.

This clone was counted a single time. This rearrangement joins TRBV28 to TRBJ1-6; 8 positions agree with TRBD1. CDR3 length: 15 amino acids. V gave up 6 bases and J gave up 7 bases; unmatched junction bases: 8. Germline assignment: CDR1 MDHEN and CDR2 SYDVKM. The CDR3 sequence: CASSRTGWRNSPLHF. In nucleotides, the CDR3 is TGTGCCAGCAGCCGGACAGGGTGGAGGAATTCACCCCTCCACTTT. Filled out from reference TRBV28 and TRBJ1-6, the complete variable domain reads DVKVTQSSRYLVKRTGEKVFLECVQDMDHENMFWYRQDPGLGLRLIYFSYDVKMKEKGDIPEGYSVSREKKERFSLILESASTNQTSMYLCASSRTGWRNSPLHFGNGTRLTVT.

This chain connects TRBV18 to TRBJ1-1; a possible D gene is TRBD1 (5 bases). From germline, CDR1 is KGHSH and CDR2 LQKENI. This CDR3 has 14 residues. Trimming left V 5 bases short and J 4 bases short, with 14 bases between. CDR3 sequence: CASSTWGGITEAFF. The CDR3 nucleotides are TGTGCCAGCTCAACCTGGGGGGGTATCACTGAAGCTTTCTTT.

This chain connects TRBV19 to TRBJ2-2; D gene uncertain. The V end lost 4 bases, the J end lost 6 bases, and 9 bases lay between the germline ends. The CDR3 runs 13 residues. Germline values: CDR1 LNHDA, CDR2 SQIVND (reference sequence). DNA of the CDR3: TGTGCCAGTAGTAATCGGTTGGCCGGGGAGCTGTTTTTT. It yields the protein CASSNRLAGELFF.

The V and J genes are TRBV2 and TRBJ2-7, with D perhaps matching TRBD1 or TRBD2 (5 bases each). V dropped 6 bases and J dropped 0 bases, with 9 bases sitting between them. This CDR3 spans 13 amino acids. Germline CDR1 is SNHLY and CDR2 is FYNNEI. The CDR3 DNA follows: TGTGCCAGCAGGGCAGGGAGCTCCTACGAGCAGTACTTC. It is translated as CASRAGSSYEQYF.

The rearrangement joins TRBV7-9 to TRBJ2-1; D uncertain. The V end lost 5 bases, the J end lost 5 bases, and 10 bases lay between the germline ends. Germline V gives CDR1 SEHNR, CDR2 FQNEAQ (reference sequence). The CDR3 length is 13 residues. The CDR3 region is CASSLIPDNEQFF. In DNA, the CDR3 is TGTGCCAGCAGCCTCATCCCGGACAATGAGCAGTTCTTC.